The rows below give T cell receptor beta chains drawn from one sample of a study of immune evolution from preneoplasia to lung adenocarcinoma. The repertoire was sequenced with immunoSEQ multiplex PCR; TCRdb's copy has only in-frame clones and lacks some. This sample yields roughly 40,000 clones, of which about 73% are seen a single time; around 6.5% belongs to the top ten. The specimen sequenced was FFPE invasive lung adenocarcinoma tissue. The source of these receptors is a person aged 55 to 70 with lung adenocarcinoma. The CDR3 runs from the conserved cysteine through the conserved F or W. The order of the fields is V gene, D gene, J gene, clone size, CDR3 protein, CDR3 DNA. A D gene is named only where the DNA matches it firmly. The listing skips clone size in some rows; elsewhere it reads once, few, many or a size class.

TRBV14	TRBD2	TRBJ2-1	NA	CASSQDSGRRIEQFF	TGTGCCAGCAGCCAAGACAGCGGGAGGAGAATTGAGCAGTTCTTC
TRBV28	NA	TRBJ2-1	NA	CASSLDFGRRVYNEQFF	TGTGCCAGCAGTTTGGATTTTGGGAGGCGGGTTTACAATGAGCAGTTCTTC
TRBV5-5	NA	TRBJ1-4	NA	CASSLVGAATNEKLFF	TGTGCCAGCAGCTTGGTGGGGGCGGCAACTAATGAAAAACTGTTTTTT
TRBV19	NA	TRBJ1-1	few	CASSWTGTEAFF	TGTGCCAGTAGTTGGACCGGGACTGAAGCTTTCTTT
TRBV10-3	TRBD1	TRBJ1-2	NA	CAISGGTGRGYTF	TGTGCCATCAGTGGGGGGACAGGTCGGGGCTACACCTTC
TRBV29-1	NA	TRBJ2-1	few	CSVTWTRGNEQFF	TGCAGCGTTACTTGGACTAGGGGGAATGAGCAGTTCTTC
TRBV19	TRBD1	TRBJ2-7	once	CASSMGYRGSSYEQYF	TGTGCCAGTAGTATGGGCTACAGGGGGAGCTCCTACGAGCAGTACTTC
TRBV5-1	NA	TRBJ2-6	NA	CASQIQGNTGANVLTF	TGCGCCAGCCAAATCCAGGGTAACACTGGGGCCAACGTCCTGACTTTC
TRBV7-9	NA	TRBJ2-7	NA	CASSFAPGEAAGGEQYF	TGTGCCAGCAGCTTTGCCCCGGGGGAAGCGGCTGGGGGCGAGCAGTACTTC
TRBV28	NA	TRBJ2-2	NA	CASRTTLIGRTGELFF	TGTGCCAGCAGGACTACTCTGATCGGAAGGACCGGGGAGCTGTTTTTT
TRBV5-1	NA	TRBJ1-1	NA	CASSLSPGDTEAFF	TGCGCCAGCAGCCTATCTCCAGGGGACACTGAAGCTTTCTTT
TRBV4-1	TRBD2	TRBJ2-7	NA	CASSQVWGGAGSGSSYEQYF	TGCGCCAGCAGCCAAGTCTGGGGGGGGGCGGGTAGCGGGAGCTCCTACGAGCAGTACTTC
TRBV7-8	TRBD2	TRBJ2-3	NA	CASSRLAGVVNTQYF	TGTGCCAGCAGCAGACTAGCGGGAGTCGTTAATACGCAGTATTTT
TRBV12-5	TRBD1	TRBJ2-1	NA	CASGLVRTGGNEQFF	TGTGCTAGTGGTTTGGTACGGACAGGGGGCAATGAGCAGTTCTTC
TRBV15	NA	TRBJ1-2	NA	CATSPGGGLPGYTF	TGTGCCACCAGCCCAGGAGGGGGGCTCCCTGGCTACACCTTC
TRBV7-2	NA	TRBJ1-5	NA	CASSLAFLGQPQHF	TGTGCCAGCAGCTTAGCCTTCTTGGGGCAGCCCCAGCATTTT
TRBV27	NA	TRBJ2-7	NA	CASSLQGAPYYEQYF	TGTGCCAGCAGTTTACAGGGAGCCCCCTACTACGAGCAGTACTTC
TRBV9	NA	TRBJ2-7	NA	CASSVTPNLGEQYF	TGTGCCAGCAGCGTGACACCAAACCTAGGGGAGCAGTACTTC
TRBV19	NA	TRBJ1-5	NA	CASNPGTQEGQPQHF	TGTGCCAGTAATCCCGGGACCCAGGAAGGACAGCCCCAGCATTTT
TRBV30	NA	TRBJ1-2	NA	CAWSVRYGYTF	TGTGCCTGGAGTGTCCGCTATGGCTACACCTTC
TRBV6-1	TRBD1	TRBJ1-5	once	CASTRTGALDQPQHF	TGTGCCAGCACCCGAACAGGGGCCCTCGATCAGCCCCAGCATTTT
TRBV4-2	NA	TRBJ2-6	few	CASSPQGISGANVLTF	TGTGCCAGCAGCCCGCAGGGGATCTCTGGGGCCAACGTCCTGACTTTC
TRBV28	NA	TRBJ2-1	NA	CASSSSGTRLNEQFF	TGTGCCAGCAGTTCATCCGGGACTCGCCTCAATGAGCAGTTCTTC
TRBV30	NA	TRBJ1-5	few	CAWSGDSNQPQHF	TGTGCCTGGAGTGGGGACAGCAATCAGCCCCAGCATTTT
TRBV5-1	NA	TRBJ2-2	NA	CASSLGNRDPNTGELFF	TGCGCCAGCAGCTTGGGGAACAGGGACCCGAACACTGGGGAGCTGTTTTTT
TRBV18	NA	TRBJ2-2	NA	CASSPGRPGTGELFF	TGTGCCAGCTCACCAGGGCGGCCTGGGACCGGGGAGCTGTTTTTT
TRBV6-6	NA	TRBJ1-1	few	CASGAAGLKEAFF	TGTGCCAGCGGAGCCGCAGGGTTAAAGGAAGCTTTCTTT
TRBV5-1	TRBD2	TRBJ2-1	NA	CASSLGLAGGPNSNEQFF	TGCGCCAGCAGCTTGGGGCTAGCGGGAGGGCCTAACTCGAATGAGCAGTTCTTC
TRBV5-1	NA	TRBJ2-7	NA	CASSLIAQTYEQYF	TGCGCCAGCAGCTTGATTGCGCAGACCTACGAGCAGTACTTC
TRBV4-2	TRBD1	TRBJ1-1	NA	CASSLYRGGTEAFF	TGTGCCAGCAGCCTTTACAGGGGTGGCACTGAAGCTTTCTTT
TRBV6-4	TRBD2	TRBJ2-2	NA	CASSDSGGNTGELFF	TGTGCCAGCAGTGATAGCGGGGGGAACACCGGGGAGCTGTTTTTT
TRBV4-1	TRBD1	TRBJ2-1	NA	CASSNGQGTKSNEQFF	TGCGCCAGCAGTAACGGACAGGGAACAAAGTCCAATGAGCAGTTCTTC
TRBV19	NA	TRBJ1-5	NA	CASSMVGRGSNQPQHF	TGTGCCAGTAGTATGGTAGGGAGAGGTAGCAATCAGCCCCAGCATTTT
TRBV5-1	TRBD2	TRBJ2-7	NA	CASSLGLAGVNSYEQYF	TGCGCCAGCAGCTTAGGACTAGCGGGAGTTAACTCCTACGAGCAGTACTTC
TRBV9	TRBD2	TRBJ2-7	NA	CASRRPGTSSSYEQYF	TGTGCCAGCAGACGCCCCGGGACTAGCAGCTCCTACGAGCAGTACTTC
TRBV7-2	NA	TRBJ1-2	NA	CASSFFGYTF	TGTGCCAGCAGCTTTTTTGGCTACACCTTC
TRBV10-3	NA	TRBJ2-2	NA	CAISEGSIGGELFF	TGTGCCATCAGTGAAGGTTCGATTGGCGGGGAGCTGTTTTTT
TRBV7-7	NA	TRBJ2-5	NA	CASSTGAEETQYF	TGTGCCAGCAGCACGGGAGCGGAAGAGACCCAGTACTTC
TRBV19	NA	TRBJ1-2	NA	CASSIDGADYGYTF	TGTGCCAGTAGTATAGATGGGGCAGACTATGGCTACACCTTC
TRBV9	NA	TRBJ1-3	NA	CASSVDPSGNTIYF	TGTGCCAGCAGCGTAGACCCCTCTGGAAACACCATATATTTT
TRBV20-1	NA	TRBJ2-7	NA	CSAREVGEQYF	TGCAGTGCTAGAGAAGTCGGCGAGCAGTACTTC
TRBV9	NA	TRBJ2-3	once	CASSFPSGELKRTDTQYF	TGTGCCAGCAGCTTCCCCTCGGGGGAGCTCAAACGCACAGATACGCAGTATTTT
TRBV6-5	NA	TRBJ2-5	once	CASSSLFEQETQYF	TGTGCCAGCAGTTCCCTCTTCGAACAAGAGACCCAGTACTTC